This T cell receptor beta chain was profiled in a study of cytomegalovirus exposure and HLA in healthy donors. Study summary: Drawn from HLA-typed donors, 80 million to 95 million unique TCRs were held in an early data release.

Findings and caveats of the study: Presence/absence analyses took donor sequencing depth as roughly uniform. Productive status was seen about 87% or about 30% of the time for most TCR beta V segments in an earlier analysis.

The PCR contained 60 Vbeta and 13 Jbeta primers. TCRdb keeps only in-frame clones here, not all; method: immunoSEQ multiplex PCR. The repertoire holds about 83,000 clones, with around 78% as singletons. Details on this clone: Its antigen is not identified.

The CDR3 runs to 15 residues. Germline V gene sequence: CDR1 MNHEY, CDR2 SVGAGI. Trimming took 8 bases from V and 3 from J; bases not matched to a gene: 13. This chain joins TRBV6-5 and TRBJ2-7; 7 nucleotides agree with TRBD2. This TCR derives from a man aged 18 to 30 in good health and CMV-seropositive. The sequencing input was PBMCs. CDR3 residues: CASSPFREGYYEQYF. The DNA of the CDR3 is TGTGCCAGCTCCCCATTTAGGGAGGGCTACTACGAGCAGTACTTC.